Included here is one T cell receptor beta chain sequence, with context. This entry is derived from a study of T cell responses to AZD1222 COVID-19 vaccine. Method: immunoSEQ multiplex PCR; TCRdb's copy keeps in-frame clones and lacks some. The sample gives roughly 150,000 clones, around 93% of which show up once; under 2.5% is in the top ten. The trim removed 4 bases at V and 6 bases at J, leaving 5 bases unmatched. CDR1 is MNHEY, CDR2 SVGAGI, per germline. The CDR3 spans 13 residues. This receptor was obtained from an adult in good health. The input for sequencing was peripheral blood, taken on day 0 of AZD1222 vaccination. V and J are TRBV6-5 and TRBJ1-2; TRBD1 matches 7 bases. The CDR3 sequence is CASSSTTGHGYTF. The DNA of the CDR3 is TGTGCCAGCAGTTCAACGACAGGGCATGGCTACACCTTC.